This is a list of T cell receptor beta chains from one sample in a study of blood T cell repertoires in COVID-19. Clones were read by immunoSEQ multiplex PCR, and TCRdb kept only the in-frame ones, dropping some. Here the sample spans roughly 310,000 clones, 90% being singletons. What was sequenced was peripheral blood. The receptors originated from a woman aged 25-40 years with COVID-19, enrolled during active disease. Both conserved end residues are part of each CDR3. Fields, in order: V gene, D gene, J gene, clone size, CDR3 DNA, CDR3 protein. A D gene is named only where the DNA matches it firmly. Clone size is stated in some rows and not others, as once, few, many or a class when expanded.

TRBV6-5	NA	TRBJ1-1	NA	TGTGCCAGCAGGAAACAGGGAGGGAGTCCTGAAGCTTTCTTT	CASRKQGGSPEAFF
TRBV5-1	NA	TRBJ1-3	NA	TGCGCCAGCAGCTTGGACGGTGGAAACACCATATATTTT	CASSLDGGNTIYF
TRBV30	NA	TRBJ1-4	NA	TGTGCCTGGAGGGGGGACTCTAATGAAAAACTGTTTTTT	CAWRGDSNEKLFF
TRBV10-3	NA	TRBJ1-1	NA	TGTGCCATCAGTGAGCCGGCATCAGGGGCCACTGAAGCTTTCTTT	CAISEPASGATEAFF
TRBV7-2	TRBD2	TRBJ2-7	few	TGTGCCAGCAGCCCTCGAGCGGGAGGATGGGACGAGCAGTACTTC	CASSPRAGGWDEQYF
TRBV5-4	TRBD2	TRBJ2-2	NA	TGTGCCAGCAGCACTAGCGAAAACACCGGGGAGCTGTTTTTT	CASSTSENTGELFF
TRBV5-1	TRBD2	TRBJ2-1	NA	TGCGCCAGCAGCTTCACTAGCGGTAACAATGAGCAGTTCTTC	CASSFTSGNNEQFF
TRBV12-2	NA	TRBJ1-2	NA	TGTGCAAGTCGCTTAGATGGACAGGGGCACACCTTC	CASRLDGQGHTF
TRBV27	NA	TRBJ2-1	NA	TGTGCCAGCAGTTTAACTCGCGGTTCAAGCAATGAGCAGTTCTTC	CASSLTRGSSNEQFF
TRBV20-1	NA	TRBJ2-5	NA	TGCAGTGCTAGCCTGGAGACCCAGTACTTC	CSASLETQYF
TRBV7-9	TRBD1	TRBJ2-1	NA	TGTGCCAGCAGTTCGGGACAGAGCTCCTACAATGAGCAGTTCTTC	CASSSGQSSYNEQFF
TRBV6-2/TRBV6-3	NA	TRBJ2-7	NA	TGTGCCAGCAGTCGGCTCGGGGGGCGCGACGAGCAGTACTTC	CASSRLGGRDEQYF
TRBV5-1	NA	TRBJ1-4	NA	TGCGCCAGCAGCTTGGGGGAGGGGTCGGATGAAAAACTGTTTTTT	CASSLGEGSDEKLFF
TRBV19	NA	TRBJ1-6	NA	TGTGCCAGTAGTATGGCCCACGGACAGATACATAATTCACCCCTCCACTTT	CASSMAHGQIHNSPLHF
TRBV6-6	TRBD2	TRBJ2-1	NA	TGTGCCAGCAGGCCGACTAGCGGGACCAATGAGCAGTTCTTC	CASRPTSGTNEQFF
TRBV18	TRBD1	TRBJ1-5	NA	TGTGCCAGCTCATTGGGACAGGGAGCCCAGCAGCCCCAGCATTTT	CASSLGQGAQQPQHF
TRBV19	NA	TRBJ2-1	NA	TGTGCCAGTAGTCGGGTAGGCCACAATGAGCAGTTCTTC	CASSRVGHNEQFF
TRBV6-6	NA	TRBJ2-1	NA	TGTGCCAGCAGTTACACGGGACTGTACAATGAGCAGTTCTTC	CASSYTGLYNEQFF
TRBV24-1	TRBD2	TRBJ2-7	NA	TGTGCCACCAGTGATACGAGCGGGAGCTCCTACGAGCAGTACTTC	CATSDTSGSSYEQYF
TRBV5-4	NA	TRBJ2-7	NA	TGTGCCAGCAGCACAGACAGGGGACTAACCACCTACGAGCAGTACTTC	CASSTDRGLTTYEQYF
TRBV5-1	TRBD1	TRBJ1-1	NA	TGCGCCAGCAGCTTGAATTTTGGACAGGGGAACACTGAAGCTTTCTTT	CASSLNFGQGNTEAFF
TRBV6-4	NA	TRBJ2-2	once	TGTGCCAGCAGTGAATACACCACCGGGGAGCTGTTTTTT	CASSEYTTGELFF
TRBV2	TRBD2	TRBJ2-1	NA	TGTGCCAGCAGTATATCTGGAGCGGGAGTGTGGAATGAGCAGTTCTTC	CASSISGAGVWNEQFF
TRBV28	NA	TRBJ2-7	NA	TGTGCCAGCAGGGGCGGCAAGGGGCAGGCCAGCTCCTACGAGCAGTACTTC	CASRGGKGQASSYEQYF
TRBV10-1	TRBD1	TRBJ1-1	NA	TGCGCCAGCACTTCAGGACAGGGAAACACTGAAGCTTTCTTT	CASTSGQGNTEAFF
TRBV4-1	TRBD1	TRBJ1-6	NA	TGCGCCAGCAGCCAACTGACGGTGGGACAGTATAATTCACCCCTCCACTTT	CASSQLTVGQYNSPLHF
TRBV12-3/TRBV12-4	NA	TRBJ1-2	NA	TGTGCCAGCAGTATCGGACAGATCTATGGCTACACCTTC	CASSIGQIYGYTF